Following are 15 T cell receptor beta chains from one sample sequenced in a study of blood T cell repertoires in COVID-19. Assay: immunoSEQ multiplex PCR; the TCRdb copy retains only in-frame clones and omits some. Among over 200,000 clones listed, 85% to 90% were seen once. Material for sequencing was PBMCs or T cells enriched from blood (not recorded which). All receptors come from a man younger than 45 who had recovered from COVID-19.

This clone was detected once. The chain couples TRBV2 to TRBJ1-3; the D is unclear. This CDR3 is built from 18 residues. Germline CDR1 reads SNHLY; CDR2 reads FYNNEI. Between the trimmed V and J ends, which lost 5 bases and 0 bases, there was a span of 20 bases. The CDR3 protein is CASSQFGFSGPSGNTIYF. DNA for the CDR3: TGTGCCAGCAGTCAGTTCGGCTTCAGCGGTCCCTCTGGAAACACCATATATTTT.

The chain couples TRBV7-6 to TRBJ2-2; 8 bases map to TRBD1. The CDR3 has 16 amino acids. Losses at the gene ends were 1 base for V and 5 bases for J; bases not matched to a gene: 6. Germline-derived CDR1 and CDR2 are SGHVS and FNYEAQ. CDR3 in amino acids: CASSLVFGQGTGELFF. CDR3 DNA sequence: TGTGCCAGCAGCTTAGTCTTTGGACAGGGTACCGGGGAGCTGTTTTTT.

In its sample, this clone was seen a few times. The sample carries other DNA sequences with the same CDR3. This sequence joins TRBV5-1 and TRBJ2-2; 7 nucleotides align to TRBD2. CDR1 SGHRS and CDR2 YFSETQ come from the germline V gene. CDR3 size: 15 residues. The J segment lost 3 bases and the V segment lost 0 bases, leaving 2 bases of the junction unmatched. DNA of the CDR3: TGCGCCAGCAGCTTGGTTCTAGCGGACACCGGGGAGCTGTTTTTT. Amino acids: CASSLVLADTGELFF.

This chain links TRBV5-1 with TRBJ2-2; TRBD1 agrees at 10 bases. Germline V lookup: CDR1 SGHRS, CDR2 YFSETQ. There are 14 residues in the CDR3. Trimming removed 4 bases from V and 7 bases from J; junction bases left unmatched: 4. The chain's CDR3 is CASSTTGGIGELFF. CDR3 coding DNA: TGCGCCAGCAGCACGACAGGGGGCATCGGGGAGCTGTTTTTT.

The CDR3 bases are TGTGCCAGCAGCAGTTTTCGGGGGGCCCAAGGACGGGAGAACTCCTACGAGCAGTACTTC. Protein product: CASSSFRGAQGRENSYEQYF. This chain joins TRBV21-1 and TRBJ2-7; the table's D call TRBD2 went unverified against the DNA. TRBV21-1 is tagged as a pseudogene. The CDR3 length is 20 residues.

CDR3 nucleotide sequence: TGTGCCAGCAGCCCCGGATCGGGGGGTGAAGCTTTCTTT. It codes for CASSPGSGGEAFF. This chain uses TRBV7-9 with TRBJ1-1; possibly TRBD1 for D (5 bases). The germline V and J ends were trimmed by 5 bases and 7 bases, with 14 bases remaining between them. This CDR3 spans 13 amino acids. The V gene's germline CDR1 is SEHNR and CDR2 FQNEAQ (reference sequence).

The V gene is TRBV7-6, the J gene TRBJ2-5, with 7 nucleotides matching TRBD1. The CDR3 covers 14 residues. Germline V gene data show CDR1 as SGHVS and CDR2 as FNYEAQ. Trimming at V came to 6 bases and at J to 2 bases, leaving 6 bases not matched to a gene. The CDR3 reads CASSLQGPQETQYF. The CDR3 nucleotides are TGTGCCAGCAGTTTACAGGGGCCTCAAGAGACCCAGTACTTC.

V gene TRBV7-2 combines with J gene TRBJ2-7, with D maybe TRBD1 (6 bases). The V gene lost 0 bases and the J gene lost 0 bases, with 6 bases spanning the gap. The CDR3 extends over 14 amino acids. Germline CDR1 is SGHTA and CDR2 is FQGNSA. CDR3 amino acids: CASSLADSSYEQYF. Here the CDR3 DNA reads TGTGCCAGCAGCTTAGCGGACAGCTCCTACGAGCAGTACTTC.

This sequence joins TRBV13 and TRBJ1-6, with D maybe TRBD1 (5 bases). V lost 5 bases to trimming and J lost 7 bases, with 12 bases between them. Germline V gives CDR1 PRHDT, CDR2 FYEKMQ (reference sequence). The CDR3 extends over 14 amino acids. The CDR3 here is CASSDGGSNSPLHF. CDR3 DNA sequence: TGTGCCAGCAGCGACGGGGGTAGCAATTCACCCCTCCACTTT.

The chain combines TRBV9 with TRBJ2-3; 7 nucleotides align to TRBD2. Trimming at V came to 0 bases and at J to 1 base, leaving 2 bases not matched to a gene. CDR3 length: 15 residues. Germline V gene data show CDR1 as SGDLS and CDR2 as YYNGEE. The CDR3 DNA reads as TGTGCCAGCAGCGTAGAGGGGAGGGGCACAGATACGCAGTATTTT. Protein: CASSVEGRGTDTQYF.

The chain links TRBV28 to TRBJ1-6, with TRBD1 as a possible D gene (5 bases). The V gene's germline CDR1 is MDHEN and CDR2 SYDVKM. The V end lost 5 bases, the J end lost 7 bases, and 24 bases lay between the germline ends. The CDR3 runs 18 residues. CDR3 sequence (DNA): TGTGCCAGCAGTCCGGGGGGGGGAAGAGACCCGAGAAATTCACCCCTCCACTTT. It is translated as CASSPGGGRDPRNSPLHF.

This chain links TRBV7-2 with TRBJ2-1; 11 positions match TRBD2. The CDR3 consists of 19 residues. Per the germline V gene, CDR1 is SGHTA and CDR2 is FQGNSA. The ends lost 1 base at V and 4 bases at J; junction bases unmatched: 12. CDR3 amino acids: CASSLEITSGSLGYNEQFF. The CDR3 DNA sequence: TGTGCCAGCAGCTTAGAGATCACTAGCGGGAGTTTAGGGTACAATGAGCAGTTCTTC.

The rearrangement uses TRBV3-1 (or the pseudogene TRBV3-2) and TRBJ1-3; TRBD1 matches 7 bases. This CDR3 has 16 residues. After removal of 0 bases from V and 4 bases from J, the junction contained 6 bases not matched to a gene. Germline V CDR1 and CDR2: LGHDT, YNNKEL (reference sequence). CDR3 DNA: TGTGCCAGCAGCCAAGATCGTACAGGGGACGGAAACACCATATATTTT. Translation: CASSQDRTGDGNTIYF.

The chain is built from TRBV7-9 and TRBJ1-4; D ambiguous. The CDR3 contains 14 residues. Germline lookup yields CDR1 SEHNR and CDR2 FQNEAQ (reference sequence). Trimming stripped 0 bases from V and 5 bases from J, with 7 bases between. CDR3 amino acids: CASSLATGNEKLFF. Here the CDR3 DNA reads TGTGCCAGCAGCTTAGCGACGGGGAATGAAAAACTGTTTTTT. Based on the CDR3 plus reference TRBV7-9 and TRBJ1-4, the full variable domain is DTGVSQNPRHKITKRGQNVTFRCDPISEHNRLYWYRQTLGQGPEFLTYFQNEAQLEKSRLLSDRFSAERPKGSFSTLEIQRTEQGDSAMYLCASSLATGNEKLFFGSGTQLSVL.

The chain combines TRBV12-3 or TRBV12-4 with TRBJ1-1; D is ambiguous. Trimming removed 2 bases from V and 3 bases from J, with 7 bases in between. The CDR3 length is 13 residues. The CDR3 spells CASSLSGHTEAFF. CDR3 bases: TGTGCCAGCAGTTTATCAGGCCACACTGAAGCTTTCTTT.